Listed here is a single T cell receptor (beta chain). The trim removed 0 bases at V and 7 bases at J, leaving 5 bases unmatched. The germline V gene has CDR1 LGHNA and CDR2 YSLEER. The CDR3 loop spans 15 amino acids. The sample comes from a study of T cells in narcolepsy. Sequencing used immunoSEQ multiplex PCR; TCRdb keeps in-frame clones, though not all of them. The data show about 43,000 clones, around 89% seen once. The V gene is TRBV4-3, the J gene TRBJ2-4; 8 positions agree with TRBD1. Sequencing was carried out using CD45RA- memory CD4+ T cells from PBMCs. This clonotype was sampled from a human donor with narcolepsy. The CDR3 reads CASSQDFRTGNIQYF. CDR3 DNA: TGCGCCAGCAGCCAAGATTTTCGGACAGGGAACATTCAGTACTTC.